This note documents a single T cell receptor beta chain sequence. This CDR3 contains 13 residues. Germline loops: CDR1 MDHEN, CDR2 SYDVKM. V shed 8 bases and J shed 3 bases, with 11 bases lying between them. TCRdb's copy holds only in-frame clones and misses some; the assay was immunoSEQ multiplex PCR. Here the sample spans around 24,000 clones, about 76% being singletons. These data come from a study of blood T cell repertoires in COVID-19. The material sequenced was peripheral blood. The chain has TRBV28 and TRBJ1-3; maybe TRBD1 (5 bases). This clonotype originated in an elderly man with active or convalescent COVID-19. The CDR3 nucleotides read TGTGCCAGCCTCGGGGGTCTTGGAAACACCATATATTTT. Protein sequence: CASLGGLGNTIYF.